These 22 T cell receptor beta chains share one sample of origin, sequenced in a study of graft-versus-host responses after intestinal transplantation. The assay was immunoSEQ multiplex PCR, and TCRdb's table has in-frame clones only and misses some. The table lists just under 100,000 clones, approximately 90% of them singletons. Sequencing was performed on PBMCs, taken approximately 420 days after intestinal transplant. The receptors derive from a human patient who received an intestinal transplant, so some T cells may come from the graft donor.

This rearrangement joins TRBV6-6 to TRBJ1-5; D may be TRBD1 (5 bases). Trimming cost V 5 bases and J 2 bases, with 13 bases left between them. Germline V gene data show CDR1 as MNHNY and CDR2 as SVGAGI (reference sequence). The CDR3 has 15 amino acids. DNA of the CDR3: TGTGCCAGCAGTGCCGTCCTAGGGGGCAATCAGCCCCAGCATTTT. Protein product: CASSAVLGGNQPQHF.

V gene TRBV6-6 combines with J gene TRBJ1-1; weak D call: TRBD1 (6 bases). V lost 5 bases and J 11 bases, leaving 18 bases between the germline ends. The CDR3 is 13 amino acids. The germline CDR1 and CDR2 sequences are MNHNY and SVGAGI (reference sequence). The chain's CDR3 is CASSNAAGTMAFF. For the CDR3, the DNA is TGTGCCAGCAGTAATGCTGCTGGGACAATGGCTTTCTTT.

This CDR3 is CASSGTASGNTIYF. The CDR3 DNA follows: TGTGCCAGTAGCGGGACAGCTTCTGGAAACACCATATATTTT. The genes are TRBV19 and TRBJ1-3; 7 nucleotides align to TRBD1. Germline V gene data show CDR1 as LNHDA and CDR2 as SQIVND (reference sequence). The CDR3 length is 14 residues. J was trimmed by 1 base and V by 6 bases; bases with no gene match: 3. Together with reference TRBV19 and TRBJ1-3, the CDR3 gives the full variable domain: DGGITQSPKYLFRKEGQNVTLSCEQNLNHDAMYWYRQDPGQGLRLIYYSQIVNDFQKGDIAEGYSVSREKKESFPLTVTSAQKNPTAFYLCASSGTASGNTIYFGEGSWLTVV.

The genes are TRBV27 and TRBJ2-2; 8 bases match TRBD2. The junction had 5 bases not matched to a gene; V was cut back by 4 bases and J by 7 bases. The CDR3 extends over 14 amino acids. Germline-derived CDR1 and CDR2 are MNHEY and SMNVEV (reference sequence). The CDR3 sequence: CASSYGAGVGELFF. The CDR3 region has the DNA TGTGCCAGCAGTTATGGAGCGGGGGTCGGGGAGCTGTTTTTT.

V gene TRBV6-5 combines with J gene TRBJ1-2; 8 bases match TRBD1. There are 13 residues in the CDR3. CDR1 is MNHEY, CDR2 SVGAGI, per germline. V trimming: 6 bases; J trimming: 7 bases; junction bases outside the gene matches: 7. CDR3 nucleotide sequence: TGTGCCAGCAGCCAACAGGGGGTGGGTGGCTACACCTTC. It encodes CASSQQGVGGYTF.

The V and J genes are TRBV7-9 and TRBJ2-3; the match to TRBD1 covers 7 bases. CDR1 is SEHNR and CDR2 is FQNEAQ in the germline V gene (reference sequence). This CDR3 contains 14 residues. V lost 5 bases to trimming and J lost 2 bases; unmatched junction nucleotides: 4. The CDR3 reads CASSPGTATDTQYF. In DNA form, the CDR3 reads TGTGCCAGCAGCCCGGGGACAGCCACAGATACGCAGTATTTT.

The chain joins TRBV7-2 to TRBJ1-2; D is undetermined. Trimming shortened V by 4 bases and J by 0 bases, and 12 bases separated the two germline ends. CDR3 size: 15 residues. Germline CDR1 and CDR2: SGHTA and FQGNSA. The chain's CDR3 is CASSSPDGTNYGYTF. CDR3 nucleotides: TGTGCCAGCAGCTCCCCAGACGGGACTAACTATGGCTACACCTTC.

V is TRBV19 and J is TRBJ1-1; D gene ambiguous. Per the germline V gene, CDR1 is LNHDA and CDR2 is SQIVND (reference sequence). Trimming took 6 bases from V and 1 from J, leaving 15 bases between them. There are 15 residues in the CDR3. CDR3 protein: CASRPWAERNTEAFF. CDR3 DNA sequence: TGTGCCAGTAGACCCTGGGCGGAAAGGAACACTGAAGCTTTCTTT.

In its sample, this clone was seen once. This chain joins TRBV27 and TRBJ2-1; weak D call: TRBD1 (6 bases). This CDR3 comprises 14 residues. The germline CDR1 and CDR2 sequences are MNHEY and SMNVEV (reference sequence). V dropped 3 bases and J dropped 2 bases, with 8 bases sitting between them. The CDR3 sequence is CASSFEGAYNEQFF. CDR3 coding DNA: TGTGCCAGCAGTTTCGAGGGGGCCTACAATGAGCAGTTCTTC.

The genes are TRBV5-6 and TRBJ1-1, with unresolved D. V lost 3 bases, J lost 5 bases, and 11 bases lay in between. CDR1 is SGHDT, CDR2 YYEEEE, per germline. The CDR3 length is 13 residues. The CDR3 loop reads CASSSGSRTEAFF. CDR3 sequence (DNA): TGTGCCAGCAGCTCGGGGTCGAGGACTGAAGCTTTCTTT.

The gene calls are TRBV21-1 and TRBJ2-7; TRBD2, the D gene given by the table, was not confirmed from the DNA. TRBV21-1 is listed as a pseudogene. The length of the CDR3 is 14 residues. The chain's CDR3 is CASSKGGISYEQYF. Written as DNA, the CDR3 is TGTGCCAGCAGCAAGGGGGGGATCTCCTACGAGCAGTACTTC.

This clone has just one count. The chain is built from TRBV18 and TRBJ1-5; no firm D call. CDR1 is KGHSH and CDR2 is LQKENI in the germline V gene. The CDR3 runs to 13 residues. Trimming shortened V by 6 bases and J by 0 bases, and 6 bases separated the two germline ends. Here the CDR3 reads CASSPDSNQPQHF. CDR3 nucleotide sequence: TGTGCCAGCTCCCCCGATAGCAATCAGCCCCAGCATTTT.

The V call is TRBV6-5, the J call TRBJ1-1; 10 bases are shared with TRBD1. V dropped 4 bases and J dropped 4; count of bases not matched to a gene: 6. CDR1 and CDR2 (germline): MNHEY, SVGAGI. The CDR3 runs 15 residues. CDR3 DNA: TGTGCCAGCAGTTTGAAGGACAGGGGGATCACTGAAGCTTTCTTT. Translating it yields CASSLKDRGITEAFF.

The chain recombines TRBV18 with TRBJ2-3; no clear D. Trimming took off 3 bases at V and 5 bases at J, with 12 bases between the two ends. The CDR3 runs 14 residues. Germline-derived CDR1 and CDR2 are KGHSH and LQKENI. CDR3 sequence: CASSPSNRRDTQYF. The CDR3 DNA sequence: TGTGCCAGCTCACCGAGTAACAGAAGAGATACGCAGTATTTT. The complete variable domain, with remaining parts taken from reference TRBV18 and TRBJ2-3, reads NAGVMQNPRHLVRRRGQEARLRCSPMKGHSHVYWYRQLPEEGLKFMVYLQKENIIDESGMPKERFSAEFPKEGPSILRIQQVVRGDSAAYFCASSPSNRRDTQYFGPGTRLTVL.

V is TRBV10-3 and J is TRBJ1-1; 8 nucleotides agree with TRBD1. Germline loops: CDR1 ENHRY, CDR2 SYGVKD. After removal of 2 bases from V and 0 bases from J, the junction contained 2 bases not matched to a gene. This CDR3 is 15 amino acids long. The CDR3 DNA sequence: TGTGCCATCAGTGAGCCGGACAGGGTGAACACTGAAGCTTTCTTT. This codes for CAISEPDRVNTEAFF.

V gene TRBV29-1 combines with J gene TRBJ1-1; D unclear. Germline-derived CDR1 and CDR2 are SQVTM and ANQGSEA. With 6 bases removed from V and 5 bases from J, the gap between germline ends came to 7 bases. The CDR3 sequence is 10 residues long. The CDR3 region is CSVAVTEAFF. In DNA, the CDR3 is TGCAGCGTGGCAGTTACTGAAGCTTTCTTT.

The chain joins TRBV6-6 to TRBJ2-1; maybe TRBD1 (5 bases). The CDR3 length is 13 residues. The V end lost 6 bases, the J end lost 4 bases, and 10 bases lay between the germline ends. From germline, CDR1 is MNHNY and CDR2 SVGAGI (reference sequence). The CDR3 region has the DNA TGTGCCAGCAGGATGTCAGGGTACAATGAGCAGTTCTTC. Its protein is CASRMSGYNEQFF.

This chain uses TRBV27 with TRBJ2-7; no clear D gene. The V gene's germline CDR1 is MNHEY and CDR2 SMNVEV (reference sequence). Trimming shortened V by 3 bases and J by 3 bases, and 3 bases separated the two germline ends. This CDR3 has 11 amino acids. CDR3 sequence: CASSLGYEQYF. CDR3 in DNA: TGTGCCAGCAGTTTGGGCTACGAGCAGTACTTC.

CDR3 residues: CASSRPSGAQETQYF. CDR3 DNA sequence: TGTGCCAGCAGCCGCCCTAGCGGGGCCCAAGAGACCCAGTACTTC. The V and J genes are TRBV7-6 and TRBJ2-5, with 9 bases that match TRBD2. The CDR3 runs to 15 residues. V shed 5 bases and J 1 base; nucleotides not matched to a gene: 5. From germline, CDR1 is SGHVS and CDR2 FNYEAQ. Complete variable domain (other parts from reference TRBV7-6 and TRBJ2-5): GAGVSQSPRYKVTKRGQDVALRCDPISGHVSLYWYRQALGQGPEFLTYFNYEAQQDKSGLPNDRFSAERPEGSISTLTIQRTEQRDSAMYRCASSRPSGAQETQYFGPGTRLLVL.

The V call is TRBV2, the J call TRBJ1-1; D unresolved. V lost 6 bases to trimming and J lost 6 bases, with 11 bases between them. The CDR3 sequence is 12 residues long. Germline lookup yields CDR1 SNHLY and CDR2 FYNNEI. The CDR3 protein is CASSRLGPEAFF. The CDR3 DNA reads TGTGCCAGCAGCCGGCTAGGGCCTGAAGCTTTCTTT. The entire variable domain, with the rest obtained from reference TRBV2 and TRBJ1-1, is as follows: EPEVTQTPSHQVTQMGQEVILRCVPISNHLYFYWYRQILGQKVEFLVSFYNNEISEKSEIFDDQFSVERPDGSNFTLKIRSTKLEDSAMYFCASSRLGPEAFFGQGTRLTVV.

This chain links TRBV13 with TRBJ1-2; D remains ambiguous. The germline V gene encodes CDR1 PRHDT and CDR2 FYEKMQ (reference sequence). The CDR3 consists of 15 residues. V lost 5 bases, J lost 3 bases, and 16 bases lay in between. CDR3 in DNA: TGTGCCAGCAGCCTGTTGGACGGCTCTTACTATGGCTACACCTTC. This codes for CASSLLDGSYYGYTF. Combining the CDR3 with reference TRBV13 and TRBJ1-2 gives the whole variable domain AAGVIQSPRHLIKEKRETATLKCYPIPRHDTVYWYQQGPGQDPQFLISFYEKMQSDKGSIPDRFSAQQFSDYHSELNMSSLELGDSALYFCASSLLDGSYYGYTFGSGTRLTVV.

V usage is TRBV25-1 and J usage is TRBJ1-4; D unclear. V lost 4 bases to trimming and J lost 4 bases, with 10 bases between them. The germline gives CDR1 MGHDK, CDR2 SYGVNS. The CDR3 spans 14 residues. The CDR3 loop reads CASSARVRNEKLFF. In DNA form, the CDR3 reads TGTGCCAGCAGTGCCCGGGTCCGTAATGAAAAACTGTTTTTT.